Here is one T cell receptor beta chain with its context. The data stem from a study of blood T cell repertoires in COVID-19. Whole-study context: Sites across the United States, Italy and Spain contributed samples from acute and convalescent COVID-19. PBMCs, B-cell-depleted T cells, or T cells were the source of the cDNA or gDNA that made up the material.

This CDR3 has 14 amino acids. Germline lookup yields CDR1 KGHDR and CDR2 SFDVKD. Trimming took off 5 bases at V and 1 base at J, with 10 bases between the two ends. Under the authors' procedure: It was from reference gene primer amplification that nucleated cell counts were estimated. This table comes from immunoSEQ multiplex PCR, and its TCRdb copy is limited to in-frame clones, with some not included. The V and J calls and clone size are taken from that table; D and trimming were inferred from the DNA. This sample has 86,000 or so clones, with around nine tenths found just once. The sequence came from a man between 50 and 59 years old with active or convalescent COVID-19. The chain has TRBV24-1 and TRBJ1-1; TRBD1 might be the D (6 bases). Sequencing was performed on peripheral blood. Here the CDR3 DNA reads TGTGCCACCAGTGGCCAAGGGGGGAACACTGAAGCTTTCTTT. This encodes CATSGQGGNTEAFF.